This T cell receptor beta chain emerged from a study of cytomegalovirus exposure and HLA in healthy donors. Regarding the study as a whole: In an earlier analysis, about 87% or about 30%: the productive usage of most TCR beta V segments.

The CDR3 is 15 amino acids. V lost 2 bases to trimming and J lost 10 bases, with 15 bases between them. The germline V gene encodes CDR1 SGHTA and CDR2 FQGTGA. PCR employed 60 Vbeta and 13 Jbeta primers. Here immunoSEQ multiplex PCR was the method, and the copy in TCRdb shows in-frame clones only, minus some. Among around 150,000 clones listed, around 83% were seen once. A remark on this clone: The antigen remains undetermined.

This chain uses TRBV7-3 with TRBJ1-6; D may be TRBD1 (6 bases). Input material: PBMCs. The TCR comes from a man aged 18 to 35 in good health and CMV-seropositive. CDR3 region: CASSLSSGVESPLHF. Written as DNA, the CDR3 is TGTGCCAGCAGCTTATCCTCAGGGGTAGAATCACCCCTCCACTTT.